This is a list of T cell receptor beta chains from one sample in a study of tumor-infiltrating lymphocytes in oesophageal squamous cell carcinoma. A single record per CDR3 protein comes from TCRdb applying MiXCR to the PCR reads. The repertoire holds just over 20,000 distinct CDR3 sequences, about 35% seen once, with about 12% in the top ten. Sequences were obtained from esophageal tumor tissue. The receptor source for this set is a male donor with esophageal squamous cell carcinoma. Each CDR3 is given with its conserved first and last residue. D genes are given only for firm matches. For some rows the clone size is stated as once, few or many, or as a class when expanded; others skip it.

d_gene	abundance	v_gene	j_gene	CDR3nt	CDR3aa
-	many	TRBV5-1	TRBJ2-7	TGCGCCAGCAGCCCAGACGGCTACGAGCAGTACTTC	CASSPDGYEQYF
TRBD2	-	TRBV29-1	TRBJ2-5	TGCAGCGTTGATCAACTAGCGGGAGGGTTCTACAATGAGCAGTACTTC	CSVDQLAGGFYNEQYF
-	many	TRBV6-6	TRBJ1-3	TGTGCCAGCAGTTACTCTTTGAGGGGAGGTGGAAACACCATATATTTT	CASSYSLRGGGNTIYF
-	many	TRBV28	TRBJ2-1	TGTGCCAGCAGTCCGGACACAGGCTCCTACAATGAGCAGTTCTTC	CASSPDTGSYNEQFF
-	-	TRBV9	TRBJ1-2	TGTGCCAGCAGCGTAGGTGGGCGCGAGAACTATGGCTACACCTTC	CASSVGGRENYGYTF
-	-	TRBV7-9	TRBJ2-2	TGTGCCAGCAGCTTAGTGGCGATCGGGGAGCTGTTTTTT	CASSLVAIGELFF
-	many	TRBV5-1	TRBJ2-4	TGCGCCAGCAGCCCGGGGGGGACAGGTCAGGGCATTCAGTACTTC	CASSPGGTGQGIQYF
-	-	TRBV5-4	TRBJ2-6	TGTGCCAGCAGCTACCTCGGTGCTGGGGCCAACGTCCTGACTTTC	CASSYLGAGANVLTF
TRBD1	medium-sized	TRBV7-2	TRBJ1-4	TGTGCCAGCAGCACAAGACAGGGGGGGAAACTGTTTTTT	CASSTRQGGKLFF
-	medium-sized	TRBV6-1	TRBJ2-7	TGTGCCAGCAGCAAGGTTAAGACCGAGCAGTACTTC	CASSKVKTEQYF
-	medium-sized	TRBV7-8	TRBJ1-1	TGTGCCAGCAGCTTAGGGAGCACTGAAGCTTTCTTT	CASSLGSTEAFF
-	many	TRBV6-6	TRBJ1-4	TGTGCCAGCAGTTACGGACCGAATGAAAAACTGTTTTTT	CASSYGPNEKLFF
-	once	TRBV5-1	TRBJ2-3	TGCGCCAGCAGCCCCCGAAGCATACAGGGACTCCCTAGCACAGATACGCAGTATTTT	CASSPRSIQGLPSTDTQYF
TRBD2	-	TRBV19	TRBJ2-7	TGTGCCAGTAGTAGATTCAGCGGGGGAACCTACGAGCAGTACTTC	CASSRFSGGTYEQYF